One T cell receptor (beta chain) is described in this entry. Antigen unknown. This record comes from a study of cytomegalovirus exposure and HLA in healthy donors. Across the whole study: HLA-typed donors contributed some 85 million unique TCRs, which were held in an early data release.

The CDR3 has 18 residues. V gave up 0 bases and J gave up 6 bases; unmatched junction bases: 14. CDR1 is SGHRS and CDR2 is YFSETQ in the germline V gene. Amplification used 60 Vbeta primers and 13 Jbeta primers. Here immunoSEQ multiplex PCR was the method, and the copy in TCRdb shows in-frame clones only, minus some. The table lists about 200,000 clones, 85% to 90% of them singletons. Overall study results and limits: The authors later linked a missense DCLRE1C variant to TCR beta V- and J-gene trimming.

The material sequenced was PBMCs. The clonotype comes from a man aged 25 to 40 in good health and CMV-seronegative. This chain uses TRBV5-1 with TRBJ2-1, with TRBD1 matching 8 bases. The CDR3 loop reads CASSLGDRAGGAANEQFF. CDR3 coding DNA: TGCGCCAGCAGCTTGGGGGATAGGGCAGGGGGCGCGGCCAATGAGCAGTTCTTC.